These 25 T cell receptor beta chains share one sample of origin, sequenced in a study of cytomegalovirus exposure and HLA in healthy donors. Measured with immunoSEQ multiplex PCR; TCRdb has only the in-frame clones, and not every one. The sample consists of 150,000 to 200,000 clones, about 81% of them appearing once. What was sequenced was PBMCs. Receptors were obtained from a woman aged 25 to 39 in good health and CMV-seronegative.

This clone was recorded only once. This rearrangement joins TRBV9 to TRBJ1-1; 9 bases line up with TRBD1. Looked up from germline, CDR1 is SGDLS and CDR2 is YYNGEE. With 4 bases clipped from V and 1 base from J, the junction kept 8 bases outside the gene matches. The CDR3 runs 16 residues. CDR3 loop: CASSSTGGAGNTEAFF. Here the CDR3 DNA reads TGTGCCAGCAGCTCCACAGGGGGCGCGGGGAACACTGAAGCTTTCTTT.

The chain carries TRBV19 and TRBJ2-1; 10 bases match TRBD1. Unmatched junction bases numbered 1, after V lost 6 bases and J lost 8 bases. CDR3 length: 12 residues. Germline V CDR1 and CDR2: LNHDA, SQIVND (reference sequence). The CDR3 region is CASRGTGDEQFF. The CDR3 nucleotides read TGTGCCAGTAGAGGGACAGGGGATGAGCAGTTCTTC.

The rearrangement links TRBV7-6 to TRBJ2-1, with D maybe TRBD1 (6 bases). V gave up 0 bases and J gave up 8 bases, with 8 bases separating them. CDR1 and CDR2 from the germline V gene are SGHVS and FNYEAQ. This CDR3 spans 13 amino acids. The CDR3 DNA reads as TGTGCCAGCAGCTTAGCGGGGGCGGATGAGCAGTTCTTC. Translated, it gives CASSLAGADEQFF.

This clone turned up a few times. The chain recombines TRBV11-2 with TRBJ2-7; a possible D gene is TRBD2 (6 bases). Trimming cost V 5 bases and J 4 bases, with 9 bases left between them. Germline V lookup: CDR1 SGHAT, CDR2 FQNNGV. This CDR3 is built from 12 residues. The CDR3 bases are TGTGCCAGCAGCCTACTAGCTTACGAGCAGTACTTC. It codes for CASSLLAYEQYF.

This clone was detected only once. The chain is built from TRBV15 and TRBJ2-7; 10 nucleotides match TRBD2. Germline CDR1 LNHNV, CDR2 YYDKDF (reference sequence). Trimming cost V 3 bases and J 2 bases; bases outside gene matches: 7. CDR3 length equals 16 residues. CDR3 sequence reads: CATSSDGAGGAYEQYF. CDR3 DNA: TGTGCCACCAGCAGTGATGGAGCGGGAGGGGCCTACGAGCAGTACTTC.

This chain links TRBV14 with TRBJ1-1; unclear D gene. The V and J ends lost 0 bases and 1 base respectively, with 3 bases between them. This CDR3 has 13 amino acids. Germline V gives CDR1 SGHDN, CDR2 FVKESK. As DNA, the CDR3 is TGTGCCAGCAGCCAAGAGGCGAACACTGAAGCTTTCTTT. Protein: CASSQEANTEAFF. Full variable domain (outside the CDR3, taken from reference TRBV14 and TRBJ1-1): EAGVTQFPSHSVIEKGQTVTLRCDPISGHDNLYWYRRVMGKEIKFLLHFVKESKQDESGMPNNRFLAERTGGTYSTLKVQPAELEDSGVYFCASSQEANTEAFFGQGTRLTVV.

This chain links TRBV18 with TRBJ1-1; D is uncertain. The CDR3 consists of 15 residues. The V end was cut by 3 bases, the J end by 3 bases, with 14 bases between. Germline lookup yields CDR1 KGHSH and CDR2 LQKENI. CDR3: CASSPGDGKYTEAFF. The CDR3 DNA sequence: TGTGCCAGCTCACCTGGAGACGGGAAGTACACTGAAGCTTTCTTT.

V usage is TRBV6-5 and J usage is TRBJ1-5; 11 bases are a match to TRBD1. This CDR3 region has 15 residues. CDR1 is MNHEY and CDR2 is SVGAGI in the germline V gene. Trimming at V came to 6 bases and at J to 4 bases, leaving 5 bases not matched to a gene. The CDR3 protein is CASRGQGARNQPQHF. The CDR3, as DNA: TGTGCCAGCAGAGGACAGGGGGCCCGTAATCAGCCCCAGCATTTT.

This chain links TRBV18 with TRBJ1-5; D unclear. Deletions cut 5 bases from V and 1 base from J, with 12 bases between. Germline V CDR1 and CDR2: KGHSH, LQKENI. This CDR3 is 15 amino acids long. CDR3 in amino acids: CASSAGVASNQPQHF. In nucleotides, the CDR3 is TGTGCCAGCTCAGCCGGGGTTGCGAGCAATCAGCCCCAGCATTTT.

V usage is TRBV4-2 and J usage is TRBJ2-7; 9 bases map to TRBD2. In germline, CDR1 is LGHNA, CDR2 YNFKEQ. The CDR3 sequence is 16 residues long. Trimming cost V 0 bases and J 2 bases; bases outside gene matches: 5. CDR3 DNA: TGTGCCAGCAGCCAAGAACAAGCGGGAGGAGCCTACGAGCAGTACTTC. As protein: CASSQEQAGGAYEQYF.

The chain combines TRBV9 with TRBJ2-7; possibly TRBD2 for D (5 bases). This CDR3 comprises 12 residues. The germline gives CDR1 SGDLS, CDR2 YYNGEE. V lost 5 bases and J lost 4, with 10 bases in between. CDR3 coding DNA: TGTGCCAGCAGTCGGACTTTATACGAGCAGTACTTC. Translating gives CASSRTLYEQYF.

This clone has only one observation. The chain is built from TRBV9 and TRBJ2-7; TRBD1 matches at 7 bases. Trimming removed 4 bases from V and 5 bases from J; junction bases left unmatched: 9. There are 14 residues in the CDR3. CDR1 is SGDLS, CDR2 YYNGEE, per germline. The CDR3 DNA follows: TGTGCCAGCAGCACGGGGACAGTTCAGGACGAGCAGTACTTC. Protein sequence: CASSTGTVQDEQYF.

The rearrangement links TRBV6-6 to TRBJ2-5; 11 nucleotides line up with TRBD2. This CDR3 is 16 amino acids long. Trimming at V came to 2 bases and at J to 1 base, leaving 3 bases not matched to a gene. Germline V gene lookup returns CDR1 MNHNY and CDR2 SVGAGI (reference sequence). CDR3 residues: CASSYATSGGQETQYF. Written as DNA, the CDR3 is TGTGCCAGCAGTTACGCCACTAGCGGGGGCCAAGAGACCCAGTACTTC.

The chain joins TRBV5-4 to TRBJ1-2, with 7 bases that match TRBD1. Germline V gene data show CDR1 as SGHNT and CDR2 as YYREEE (reference sequence). There are 16 residues in the CDR3. Trimming removed 3 bases from V and 6 bases from J; junction bases left unmatched: 14. The CDR3 loop is CASSSGMTGRIDGYTF. In DNA form, the CDR3 reads TGTGCCAGCAGCTCCGGAATGACAGGGAGGATTGATGGCTACACCTTC.

V is TRBV12-1 and J is TRBJ2-7; the D call in the table, TRBD2, was not verified against the DNA. TRBV12-1 is a recognized pseudogene. The CDR3 consists of 13 residues. In nucleotides, the CDR3 is TGTGCCGGGAGAGCCTACTTGGGGTACGAGCAGTACTTC. This sequence encodes CAGRAYLGYEQYF.

The chain combines TRBV6-4 with TRBJ2-3; 9 nucleotides align to TRBD2. The junction had 1 base not matched to a gene; V was cut back by 3 bases and J by 0 bases. Germline V lookup: CDR1 MRHNA, CDR2 SNTAGT. The CDR3 extends over 15 amino acids. The CDR3 DNA is TGTGCCAGCAGTGAGCGGGGGGGTAGCACAGATACGCAGTATTTT. Its protein is CASSERGGSTDTQYF.

The V gene is TRBV5-6, the J gene TRBJ1-1; 10 bases are a match to TRBD1. Germline V gives CDR1 SGHDT, CDR2 YYEEEE. Trimming at V came to 3 bases and at J to 1 base, leaving 0 bases not matched to a gene. This CDR3 is built from 14 residues. As DNA, the CDR3 is TGTGCCAGCAGCTGGGACAGGGGGAACACTGAAGCTTTCTTT. Translating it yields CASSWDRGNTEAFF.

The rearrangement joins TRBV5-1 to TRBJ1-6; D gene unclear. V gave up 2 bases and J gave up 7 bases, with 7 bases separating them. The CDR3 is 13 residues long. Germline-derived CDR1 and CDR2 are SGHRS and YFSETQ. The CDR3 DNA sequence: TGCGCCAGCAGCTTAGCATCAAATTCACCCCTCCACTTT. Translation: CASSLASNSPLHF. The whole variable domain, remainder taken from reference TRBV5-1 and TRBJ1-6, is KAGVTQTPRYLIKTRGQQVTLSCSPISGHRSVSWYQQTPGQGLQFLFEYFSETQRNKGNFPGRFSGRQFSNSRSEMNVSTLELGDSALYLCASSLASNSPLHFGNGTRLTVT.

This clone was seen a handful of times. The chain recombines TRBV7-9 with TRBJ2-7, with 7 positions matching TRBD1. The CDR3 extends over 15 amino acids. The V gene's germline CDR1 is SEHNR and CDR2 FQNEAQ (reference sequence). Unmatched junction bases numbered 9, after V lost 5 bases and J lost 2 bases. The CDR3 sequence is CASSPRQGATYEQYF. CDR3 DNA: TGTGCCAGCAGCCCTCGACAGGGAGCAACCTACGAGCAGTACTTC.

V is TRBV6-6 and J is TRBJ2-7; 7 positions match TRBD1. J was trimmed by 3 bases and V by 2 bases; bases with no gene match: 4. The CDR3 sequence is 14 residues long. Germline V gene lookup returns CDR1 MNHNY and CDR2 SVGAGI (reference sequence). DNA of the CDR3: TGTGCCAGCAGTTACCCGGGACAGTACTACGAGCAGTACTTC. It translates to CASSYPGQYYEQYF.

This sequence joins TRBV25-1 and TRBJ2-7; TRBD2 is a possible D gene (5 bases). This CDR3 has 14 amino acids. Deletions cut 8 bases from V and 0 bases from J, with 14 bases between. CDR1 and CDR2 (germline): MGHDK, SYGVNS. For the CDR3, the DNA is TGTGCCAGCCGAGAGAGGGTCAACTCCTACGAGCAGTACTTC. It yields the protein CASRERVNSYEQYF.

The chain has TRBV7-2 and TRBJ2-3; tentative D call: TRBD2 (5 bases). The CDR3 covers 13 residues. Germline CDR1 is SGHTA and CDR2 is FQGNSA. Trimming pared 6 bases from V and 3 bases from J, leaving 10 bases between. In DNA form, the CDR3 reads TGTGCCAGCAGGACGAGGGCAACAGATACGCAGTATTTT. Protein product: CASRTRATDTQYF.

V usage is TRBV6-1 and J usage is TRBJ1-2, with 8 bases that match TRBD1. Germline values: CDR1 MNHNS, CDR2 SASEGT. J was trimmed by 8 bases and V by 6 bases; bases with no gene match: 11. CDR3 length equals 14 residues. CDR3 nucleotide sequence: TGTGCCAGCAGAGTGGGACAGGCTAGCGGAGGCTACACCTTC. This translates into CASRVGQASGGYTF.

The rearrangement links TRBV30 to TRBJ2-7; 8 bases fit TRBD2. The CDR3 is made up of 15 amino acids. The germline CDR1 and CDR2 sequences are GTSNPN and SVGIG (reference sequence). V shed 2 bases and J 5 bases; nucleotides not matched to a gene: 11. For the CDR3, the DNA is TGTGCCTGGAGTCGCGGGGGGTACAGTCGGAACGAGCAGTACTTC. This encodes CAWSRGGYSRNEQYF.

J is TRBJ2-2 and V is TRBV2; D perhaps matches TRBD2 (5 bases). Germline CDR1 is SNHLY and CDR2 is FYNNEI. Trimming shortened V by 5 bases and J by 0 bases, and 7 bases separated the two germline ends. The CDR3 consists of 14 residues. The CDR3 spells CASSSGTNTGELFF. Here the CDR3 DNA reads TGTGCCAGCAGTAGCGGAACGAACACCGGGGAGCTGTTTTTT.